The present T cell receptor beta chain was sequenced within a study of OX40 agonist ivuxolimab in advanced cancers. About the research overall: Patients received ivuxolimab, an agonistic anti-OX40 (CD134) antibody.

Profiling relied on immunoSEQ multiplex PCR, and the TCRdb table lists in-frame clones only, not all of them. Of around 84,000 clones listed, 94% are singletons. The CDR3 has 15 amino acids. The germline V gene encodes CDR1 MRHNA and CDR2 SNTAGT. Germline trimming cut 6 bases from V and 7 bases from J; bases unmatched to any gene: 9. The count of this clone is one. Its antigen is not known. Findings of the study overall: Nonresponders included some who also had low normalized T-cell clonal expansion.

The specimen comprised CD4+ or CD8+ T cells sorted from blood, sampled in a trial of the OX40 agonist ivuxolimab. This chain links TRBV6-4 with TRBJ2-4, with 10 nucleotides matching TRBD1. The receptor was isolated from an adult with an advanced solid tumor such as melanoma, head and neck, liver or kidney cancer. CDR3 coding DNA: TGTGCCAGCAGCTACGCCGGGACAGGGGTGAACATTCAGTACTTC. Protein: CASSYAGTGVNIQYF.